A selection of T cell receptor beta chains follows, all from one sample in a study of beta chain features in type 1 diabetes. Here immunoSEQ multiplex PCR was the method, and the copy in TCRdb shows in-frame clones only, minus some. In the table there are about 180,000 clones, approximately 8.1% of which are singletons. The specimen was central memory CD4+ T cells from blood. These TCRs come from a woman between 40 and 50 years old with type 1 diabetes. Both conserved end residues are part of each CDR3. The D gene is left open where the match is weak. A row's size may be missing; if present it is once, few, many or a size class.

>TRBD1|TRBV7-8|TRBJ1-4|.
TGTGCCAGCAGCTTAACCCGACAGGGATGGATGTTTTTT
CASSLTRQGWMFF
>TRBD2|TRBV4-3|TRBJ2-5|.
TGCGCCAGCAGCCAGGGGACTAGAAGGGTTCAAGAGACCCAGTACTTC
CASSQGTRRVQETQYF
>.|TRBV7-7|TRBJ1-2|few
TGTGCCAGCAGCTCATTTACCCTTAGCCGGGAGTTCTATGGCTACACCTTC
CASSSFTLSREFYGYTF
>.|TRBV28|TRBJ2-4|.
TGTGCCAGCAGCGGGGGTGGGGTAGCCAAAAACATTCAGTACTTC
CASSGGGVAKNIQYF
>.|TRBV15|TRBJ2-1|few
TGTGCCACCAGCACAGGGTACAATGAGCAGTTCTTC
CATSTGYNEQFF
>TRBD2|TRBV11-2|TRBJ2-7|.
TGTGCCAGCAGCTTCGGGACTAGCGGCTCCTACGAGCAGTACTTC
CASSFGTSGSYEQYF
>TRBD1|TRBV6-5|TRBJ2-7|.
TGTGCCAGCAGTCGGGACAGGGAGGTTGGGTACGAGCAGTACTTC
CASSRDREVGYEQYF
>TRBD2|TRBV19|TRBJ2-7|few
TGTGCCAGTAGCCTGGGAGGGACGGGAGCCTACGAGCAGTACTTC
CASSLGGTGAYEQYF
>.|TRBV27|TRBJ2-7|few
TGTGCCAGCAGTTTGGTCGGGAGAGCGGACGAGCAGTACTTC
CASSLVGRADEQYF
>.|TRBV18|TRBJ2-4|few
TGTGCCAGCTCACCTGGACCCGGAGGGGCAGCCAAAAACATTCAGTACTTC
CASSPGPGGAAKNIQYF
>TRBD1|TRBV29-1|TRBJ2-5|.
TGCAGCGTAGCCCCGGACAGGGCCGAAGAGACCCAGTACTTC
CSVAPDRAEETQYF
>.|TRBV7-3|TRBJ2-3|few
TGTGCCAGCAGCCCCCAAACGGGTACGCAGTATTTT
CASSPQTGTQYF
>.|TRBV2|TRBJ2-3|many
TGTGCCAGCACCGAAGAGCCGACGGGAGATACGCAGTATTTT
CASTEEPTGDTQYF
>TRBD1|TRBV5-1|TRBJ2-5|few
TGCGCCAGCAGGACTTCAGGGGGCCGCCAAGAGACCCAGTACTTC
CASRTSGGRQETQYF
>.|TRBV29-1|TRBJ2-1|many
TGCAGCACTAAGGTTTTTGATGAGCAGTTCTTC
CSTKVFDEQFF
>TRBD1|TRBV29-1|TRBJ2-6|.
TGCAGCGTTCCCACAGGGGCTGGGGCCAACGTCCTGACTTTC
CSVPTGAGANVLTF
>.|TRBV25-1|TRBJ2-1|.
TGTGCCAGCAGTGACCTCCGTGGCAGGGGCTACAATGAGCAGTTCTTC
CASSDLRGRGYNEQFF
>TRBD1|TRBV6-5|TRBJ2-7|few
TGTGCCAGCAGTTATCGGGACAGAGCCTACGAGCAGTACTTC
CASSYRDRAYEQYF
>TRBD2|TRBV5-1|TRBJ2-3|.
TGCGCCAGCAACTTGGGACTAGCAACAGATACGCAGTATTTT
CASNLGLATDTQYF
>.|TRBV5-6|TRBJ1-2|.
TGTGCCAGCAGCTCGGACAGATACTATGGCTACACCTTC
CASSSDRYYGYTF
>TRBD2|TRBV7-3|TRBJ2-5|few
TGTGCCAGCGGGGAGGGAGCGGGGCAAGAGACCCAGTACTTC
CASGEGAGQETQYF
>TRBD1|TRBV7-9|TRBJ1-2|.
TGTGCCAGCAGCACAGACAGGGGGGGAGTTGGCTACACCTTC
CASSTDRGGVGYTF
>.|TRBV7-2|TRBJ2-5|.
TGTGCCAGCAGTCCAGGGACACAAGAGACCCAGTACTTC
CASSPGTQETQYF
>.|TRBV28|TRBJ1-1|few
TGTGCCAGCAGTTCCCCCACTCAGGCCTCTGAAGCTTTCTTT
CASSSPTQASEAFF
>TRBD2|TRBV27|TRBJ2-1|few
TGTGCCAGCAGTTTAAGGGTTGGCGGGAGCTCCTACAATGAGCAGTTCTTC
CASSLRVGGSSYNEQFF
>.|TRBV14|TRBJ2-7|few
TGTGCCAGCAGCCCGAACTCCCAAGCGTACTACGAGCAGTACTTC
CASSPNSQAYYEQYF
>.|TRBV7-3|TRBJ2-1|.
TGTGCCAGCAGCTTAGGCCTCACCACAGGGTACAATGAGCAGTTCTTC
CASSLGLTTGYNEQFF
>TRBD1|TRBV7-2|TRBJ2-4|.
TGTGCCAGCAGCTTTAAACCGACAGGGGCGGACATTCAGTACTTC
CASSFKPTGADIQYF
>.|TRBV5-1|TRBJ1-1|.
TGCGCCAGCAGCTTAAACGGGGGAAACACTGAAGCTTTCTTT
CASSLNGGNTEAFF
>.|TRBV11-2|TRBJ2-3|few
TGTGCCAGCAGCTTAACGGGGGTTAGCACAGATACGCAGTATTTT
CASSLTGVSTDTQYF
>TRBD1|TRBV4-1|TRBJ2-5|few
TGCGCCAGCAGCCAGGCTCAGGGGGCGACGGAGACCCAGTACTTC
CASSQAQGATETQYF
>TRBD1|TRBV7-8|TRBJ2-1|.
TGTGCCAGCAGCTTTATGGGGACAGGAGACAACAATGAGCAGTTCTTC
CASSFMGTGDNNEQFF
>.|TRBV7-2|TRBJ2-1|.
TGTGCCAGCAGCTTAAGCGACAATGAGCAGTTCTTC
CASSLSDNEQFF
>TRBD2|TRBV10-3|TRBJ2-5|few
TGTGCCACCCAGGATAGCGGGAGGAACCAAGAGACCCAGTACTTC
CATQDSGRNQETQYF
>.|TRBV15|TRBJ1-5|many
TGTGCCACCAGCAGAGATAGGCCCTCGACAGTTAGCAATCAGCCCCAGCATTTT
CATSRDRPSTVSNQPQHF
>.|TRBV4-2|TRBJ2-1|few
TGTGCCAGCAGCCGCGGGTCGAGGGGACAAGCGGACAATGAGCAGTTCTTC
CASSRGSRGQADNEQFF
>.|TRBV7-2|TRBJ1-2|few
TGTGCCAGCAGCTGGAGGGGTAATGACTATGGCTACACCTTC
CASSWRGNDYGYTF
>.|TRBV6-5|TRBJ1-5|.
TGTGCCAGCAGTTACGGGGCGGTTGGGGATCAGCCCCAGCATTTT
CASSYGAVGDQPQHF
>.|TRBV27|TRBJ1-1|.
TGTGCCAGCAGTAGGAGGGGGAACACTGAAGCTTTCTTT
CASSRRGNTEAFF
>TRBD2|TRBV6-5|TRBJ2-5|few
TGTGCCATCAGCGGGGGTCACGGGGGAGAGACCCAGTACTTC
CAISGGHGGETQYF
>.|TRBV4-3|TRBJ2-1|.
TGCGCCAGCAGCCAAGAGTGGGTTGGCGAGGCGAATGAGCAGTTCTTC
CASSQEWVGEANEQFF
>.|TRBV7-2|TRBJ2-5|few
TGTGCCAGCAGCTTATCGACAGTCCAAGAGACCCAGTACTTC
CASSLSTVQETQYF
>TRBD1|TRBV28|TRBJ2-7|few
TGTGCCAGTTGGGACAGGAGCTCCTACGAGCAGTACTTC
CASWDRSSYEQYF